This T cell receptor (beta chain) came from a study of CXCR3-negative and CXCR3-positive naive CD8 T cells. CDR3 length equals 15 residues. Those CD8+ T cells considered naive were CD45RO-CCR7+CD27+CD95-. The TRB libraries of cDNA were built by UMI-labeled 5' RACE. TCRdb re-called the 5' RACE reads and gives one entry per CDR3 protein, without DNA. In total, the table holds 70,000 to 95,000 distinct CDR3 sequences. The chain combines TRBV12-3 or TRBV12-4 with TRBJ2-5; the TRBD1 assignment by TCRdb is unverifiable without DNA. This sequence originates from a human donor in good health. Some clones in this sample may be carry-over from other donors' samples. Sequencing used naive CXCR3- CD8+ T cells from blood. Regarding subset: CD45RO-CCR7+CD27+CD95- naive CD8+ T cells lacking CXCR3 (TNR3-). CDR3 residues: CASSAPGTPRGTQYF.